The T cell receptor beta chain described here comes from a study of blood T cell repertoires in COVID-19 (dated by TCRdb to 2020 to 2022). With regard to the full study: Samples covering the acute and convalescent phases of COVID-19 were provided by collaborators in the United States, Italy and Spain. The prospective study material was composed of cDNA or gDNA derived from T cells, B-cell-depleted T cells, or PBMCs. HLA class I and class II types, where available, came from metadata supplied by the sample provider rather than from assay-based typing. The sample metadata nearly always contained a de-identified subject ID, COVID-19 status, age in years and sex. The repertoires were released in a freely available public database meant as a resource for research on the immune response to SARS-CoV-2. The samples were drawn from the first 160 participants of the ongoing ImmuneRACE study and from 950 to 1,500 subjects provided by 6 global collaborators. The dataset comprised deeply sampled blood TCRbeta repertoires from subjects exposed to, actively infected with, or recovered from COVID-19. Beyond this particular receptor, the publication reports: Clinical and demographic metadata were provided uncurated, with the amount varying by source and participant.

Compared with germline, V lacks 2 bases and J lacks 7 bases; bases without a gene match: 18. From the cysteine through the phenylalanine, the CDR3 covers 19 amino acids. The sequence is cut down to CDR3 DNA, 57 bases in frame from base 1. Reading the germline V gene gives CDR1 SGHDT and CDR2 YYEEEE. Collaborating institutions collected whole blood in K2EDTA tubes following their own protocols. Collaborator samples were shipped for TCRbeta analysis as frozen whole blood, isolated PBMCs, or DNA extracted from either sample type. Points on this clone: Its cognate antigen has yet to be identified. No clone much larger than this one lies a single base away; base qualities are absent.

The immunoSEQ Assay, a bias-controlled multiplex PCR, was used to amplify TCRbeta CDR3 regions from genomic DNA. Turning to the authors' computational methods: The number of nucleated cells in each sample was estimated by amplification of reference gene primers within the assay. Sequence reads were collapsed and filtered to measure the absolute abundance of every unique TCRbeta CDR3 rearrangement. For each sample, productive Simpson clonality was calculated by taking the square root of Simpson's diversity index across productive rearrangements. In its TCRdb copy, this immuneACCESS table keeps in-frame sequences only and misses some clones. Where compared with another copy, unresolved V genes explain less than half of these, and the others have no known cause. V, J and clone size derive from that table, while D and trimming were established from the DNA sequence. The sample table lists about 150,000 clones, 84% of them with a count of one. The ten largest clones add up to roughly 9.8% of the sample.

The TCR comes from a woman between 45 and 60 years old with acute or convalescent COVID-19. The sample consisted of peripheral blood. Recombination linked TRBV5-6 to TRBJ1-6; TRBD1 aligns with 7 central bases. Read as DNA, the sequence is TGTGCCAGCAGCTTCAGTGGATTCATTCAGGGGGGACCCAATTCACCCCTCCACTTT. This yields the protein CASSFSGFIQGGPNSPLHF.